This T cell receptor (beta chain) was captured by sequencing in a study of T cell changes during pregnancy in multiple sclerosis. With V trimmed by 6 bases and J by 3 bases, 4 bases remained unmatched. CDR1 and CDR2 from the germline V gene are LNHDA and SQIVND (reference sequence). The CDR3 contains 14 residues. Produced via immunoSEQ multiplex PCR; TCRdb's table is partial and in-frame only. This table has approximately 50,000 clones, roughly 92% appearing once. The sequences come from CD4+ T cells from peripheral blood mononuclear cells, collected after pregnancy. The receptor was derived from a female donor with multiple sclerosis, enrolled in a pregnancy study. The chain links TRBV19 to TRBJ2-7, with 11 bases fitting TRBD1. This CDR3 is CASRSGTGGYEQYF. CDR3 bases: TGTGCCAGTAGGTCCGGGACAGGGGGCTACGAGCAGTACTTC.